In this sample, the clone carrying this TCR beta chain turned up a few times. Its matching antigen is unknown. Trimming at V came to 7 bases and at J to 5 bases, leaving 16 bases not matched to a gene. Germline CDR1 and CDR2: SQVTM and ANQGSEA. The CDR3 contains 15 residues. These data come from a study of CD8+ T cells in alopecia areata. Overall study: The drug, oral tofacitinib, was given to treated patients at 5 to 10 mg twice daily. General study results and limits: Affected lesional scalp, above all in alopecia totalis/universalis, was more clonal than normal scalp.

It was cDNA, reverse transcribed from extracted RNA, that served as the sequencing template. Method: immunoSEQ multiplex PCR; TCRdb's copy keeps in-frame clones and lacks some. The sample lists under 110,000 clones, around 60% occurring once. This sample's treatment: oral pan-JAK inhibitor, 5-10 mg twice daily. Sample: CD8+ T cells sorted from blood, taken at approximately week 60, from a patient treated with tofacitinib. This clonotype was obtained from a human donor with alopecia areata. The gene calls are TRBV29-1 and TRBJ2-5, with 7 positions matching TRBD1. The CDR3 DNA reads TGCAGCGACAGAAGACAGGGTCCCGAAGGGGAGACCCAGTACTTC. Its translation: CSDRRQGPEGETQYF.